What follows is one T cell receptor beta chain and its context. The data are from a study of blood T cell repertoires in COVID-19. About the study: Acute and convalescent COVID-19 samples came from the United States, Italy and Spain.

Germline-derived CDR1 and CDR2 are SGHNT and YENEEA. There are 13 residues in the CDR3. Trimming removed 4 bases from V and 3 bases from J, with 8 bases in between. Methods used by the authors: Estimation of nucleated cell counts relied on the amplification of reference gene primers. Assay: immunoSEQ multiplex PCR; the TCRdb copy retains only in-frame clones and omits some. The V and J calls and clone size are taken from that table; D and trimming were inferred from the DNA. Of 55,000 to 75,000 clones in the sample, 60% to 85% were seen once. V usage is TRBV11-3 and J usage is TRBJ2-3; TRBD2 is a possible D gene (5 bases). The clonotype originates from a human donor in a cohort sampled during active COVID-19. Sequenced: peripheral blood. This chain's CDR3 is CASSSGLTDTQYF. The CDR3 DNA reads as TGTGCCAGCAGCTCTGGACTGACAGATACGCAGTATTTT.